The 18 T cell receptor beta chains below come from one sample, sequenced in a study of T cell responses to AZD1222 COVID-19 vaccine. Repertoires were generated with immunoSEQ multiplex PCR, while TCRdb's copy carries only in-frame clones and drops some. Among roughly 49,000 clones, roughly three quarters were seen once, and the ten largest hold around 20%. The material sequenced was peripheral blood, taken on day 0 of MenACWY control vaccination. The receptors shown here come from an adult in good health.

CDR3 in DNA: TGTGCCAGCAGCTTAACCAACACCGGGGAGCTGTTTTTT. Encoded protein: CASSLTNTGELFF. The rearrangement joins TRBV11-2 to TRBJ2-2; D is ambiguous. Trimming left V 2 bases short and J 2 bases short, with 3 bases between. Germline V lookup: CDR1 SGHAT, CDR2 FQNNGV. The CDR3 totals 13 residues.

Here the CDR3 DNA reads TGTGCCAGCAGCGTGGGACTAGCGGGAGGCGAGCAGTACTTC. This codes for CASSVGLAGGEQYF. V usage is TRBV9 and J usage is TRBJ2-7, with 15 bases aligning to TRBD2. Germline V gives CDR1 SGDLS, CDR2 YYNGEE. The J segment lost 6 bases and the V segment lost 2 bases, leaving 0 bases of the junction unmatched. The CDR3 loop spans 14 amino acids.

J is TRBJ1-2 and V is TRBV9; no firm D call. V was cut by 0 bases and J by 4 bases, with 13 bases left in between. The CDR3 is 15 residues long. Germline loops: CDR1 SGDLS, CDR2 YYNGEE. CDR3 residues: CASSVDVGYAYGYTF. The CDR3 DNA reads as TGTGCCAGCAGCGTAGATGTCGGTTATGCCTATGGCTACACCTTC.

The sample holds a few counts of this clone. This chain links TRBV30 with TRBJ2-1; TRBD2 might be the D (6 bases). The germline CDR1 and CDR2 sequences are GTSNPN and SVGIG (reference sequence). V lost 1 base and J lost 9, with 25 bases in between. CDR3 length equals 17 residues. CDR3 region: CAWSAPLLLARDREQFF. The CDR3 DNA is TGTGCCTGGAGTGCTCCCCTTCTACTAGCTCGCGATCGTGAGCAGTTCTTC.

The CDR3 protein is CASSFQGDQPQHF. DNA of the CDR3: TGCGCCAGCAGCTTTCAGGGGGATCAGCCCCAGCATTTT. This chain links TRBV5-1 with TRBJ1-5; 7 nucleotides line up with TRBD1. Germline V lookup: CDR1 SGHRS, CDR2 YFSETQ. This CDR3 spans 13 amino acids. V was clipped by 2 bases and J by 5 bases; unmatched bases: 1.

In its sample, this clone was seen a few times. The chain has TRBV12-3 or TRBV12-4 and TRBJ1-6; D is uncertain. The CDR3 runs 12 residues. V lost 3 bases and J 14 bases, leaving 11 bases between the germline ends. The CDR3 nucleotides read TGTGCCAGCAGTTTTGGGGAAGTGGCCCTCCACTTT. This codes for CASSFGEVALHF.

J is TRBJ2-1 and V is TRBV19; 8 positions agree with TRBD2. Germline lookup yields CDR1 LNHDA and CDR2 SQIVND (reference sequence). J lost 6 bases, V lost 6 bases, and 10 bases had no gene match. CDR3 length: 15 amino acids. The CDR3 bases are TGTGCCAGTAGGAGATATAGCGGGGCATCCAATGAGCAGTTCTTC. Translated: CASRRYSGASNEQFF.

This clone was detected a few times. The DNA of the CDR3 is TGTGCCAGTAGGGTTTCGCAAAACTGGGACGAAAAACTGTTTTTT. Its protein is CASRVSQNWDEKLFF. The chain links TRBV19 to TRBJ1-4; D might be TRBD1 (5 bases). The CDR3 runs 15 residues. Trimming stripped 6 bases from V and 8 bases from J, with 19 bases between. CDR1 and CDR2 (germline): LNHDA, SQIVND (reference sequence). Supplemented by reference TRBV19 and TRBJ1-4, the full variable domain reads DGGITQSPKYLFRKEGQNVTLSCEQNLNHDAMYWYRQDPGQGLRLIYYSQIVNDFQKGDIAEGYSVSREKKESFPLTVTSAQKNPTAFYLCASRVSQNWDEKLFFGSGTQLSVL.

CDR3 protein: CASRPRWTSRINNEQFF. CDR3 coding DNA: TGTGCCAGCAGGCCCCGATGGACTAGCCGCATCAACAATGAGCAGTTCTTC. The chain combines TRBV7-8 with TRBJ2-1; 8 positions agree with TRBD2. V was clipped by 6 bases and J by 5 bases; unmatched bases: 15. The germline V gene has CDR1 SGHVS and CDR2 FQNEAQ. CDR3 length: 17 residues.

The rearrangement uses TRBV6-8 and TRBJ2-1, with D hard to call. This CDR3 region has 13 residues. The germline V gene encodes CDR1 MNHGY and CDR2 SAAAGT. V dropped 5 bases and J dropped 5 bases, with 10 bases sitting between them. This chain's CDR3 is CASSHRTDNEQFF. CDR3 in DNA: TGTGCCAGCAGTCATCGGACCGACAATGAGCAGTTCTTC.

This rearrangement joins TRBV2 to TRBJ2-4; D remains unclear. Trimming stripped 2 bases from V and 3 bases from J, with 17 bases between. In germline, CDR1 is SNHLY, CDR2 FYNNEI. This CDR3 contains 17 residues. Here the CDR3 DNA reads TGTGCCAGCAGTGAAAGGAGCAGCCTCGGAGACAAAAACATTCAGTACTTC. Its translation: CASSERSSLGDKNIQYF.

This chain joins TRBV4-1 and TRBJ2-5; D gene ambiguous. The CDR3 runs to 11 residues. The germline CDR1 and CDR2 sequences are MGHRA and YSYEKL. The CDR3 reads CASRQLETQYF. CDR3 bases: TGCGCGTCGAGGCAGCTAGAGACCCAGTACTTC.

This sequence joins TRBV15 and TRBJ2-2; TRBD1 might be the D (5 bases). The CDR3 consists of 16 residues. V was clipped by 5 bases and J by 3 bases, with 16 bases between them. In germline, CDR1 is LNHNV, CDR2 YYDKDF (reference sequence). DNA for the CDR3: TGTGCCACCAGCCTCGGACATCTAGGGTACACCGGGGAGCTGTTTTTT. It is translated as CATSLGHLGYTGELFF.

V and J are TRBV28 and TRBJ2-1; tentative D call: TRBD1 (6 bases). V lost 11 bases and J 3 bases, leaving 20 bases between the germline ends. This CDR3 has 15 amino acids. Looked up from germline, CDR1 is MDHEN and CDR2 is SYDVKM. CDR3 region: CAGQKKGQFYNEQFF. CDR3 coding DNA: TGTGCCGGACAGAAAAAGGGACAATTCTACAATGAGCAGTTCTTC.

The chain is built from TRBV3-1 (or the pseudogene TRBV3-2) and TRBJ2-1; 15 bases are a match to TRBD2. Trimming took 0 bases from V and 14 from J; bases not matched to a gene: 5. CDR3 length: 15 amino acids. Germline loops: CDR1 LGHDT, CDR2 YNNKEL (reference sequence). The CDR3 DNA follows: TGTGCCAGCAGCCAAGATCTGGGACTAGCGGGGGGTGAGTTCTTC. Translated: CASSQDLGLAGGEFF.

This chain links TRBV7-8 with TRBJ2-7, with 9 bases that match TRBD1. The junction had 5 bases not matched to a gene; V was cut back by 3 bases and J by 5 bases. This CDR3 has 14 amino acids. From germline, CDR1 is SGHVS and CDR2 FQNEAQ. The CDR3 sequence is CASSFGDRAHEQYV. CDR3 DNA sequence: TGTGCCAGCAGCTTTGGGGACAGGGCTCACGAGCAGTACGTC.

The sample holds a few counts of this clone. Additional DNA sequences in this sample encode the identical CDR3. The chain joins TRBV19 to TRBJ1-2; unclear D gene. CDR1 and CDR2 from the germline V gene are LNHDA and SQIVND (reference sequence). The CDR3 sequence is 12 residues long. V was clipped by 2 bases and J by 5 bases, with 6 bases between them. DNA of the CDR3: TGTGCCAGTAGTATAAGTGTATATGGCTACACCTTC. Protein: CASSISVYGYTF.

The CDR3 sequence is CASIPNPTDRDDGNTIYF. In DNA, the CDR3 is TGTGCCAGCATACCAAACCCCACGGACAGGGATGATGGAAACACCATATATTTT. This chain uses TRBV11-2 with TRBJ1-3, with TRBD1 matching 8 bases. V shed 7 bases, J shed 3 bases, and the junction held 17 bases outside the gene matches. Germline CDR1 SGHAT, CDR2 FQNNGV. There are 18 residues in the CDR3. Using reference TRBV11-2 and TRBJ1-3 for the parts outside the CDR3, the full variable domain is EAGVAQSPRYKIIEKRQSVAFWCNPISGHATLYWYQQILGQGPKLLIQFQNNGVVDDSQLPKDRFSAERLKGVDSTLKIQPAKLEDSAVYLCASIPNPTDRDDGNTIYFGEGSWLTVV.